This section outlines one T cell receptor beta chain sequence together with its context. Germline V gene sequence: CDR1 SEHNR, CDR2 FQNEAQ (reference sequence). CDR3 length: 14 amino acids. V was trimmed by 3 bases and J by 5 bases, leaving 10 bases between them. This entry is derived from a study of regulatory T cells in long-lasting Graves disease. Study-wide context: Persistent cases took antithyroid drugs over 5 years and stayed TSH receptor antibody positive.

Library construction for TCR beta used iRepertoire HTBI primers and Arm-PCR of CDR3 regions. TCRdb called the multiplex PCR reads again in MiXCR, with one record for every CDR3 protein. The table lists 600,000 to 800,000 distinct CDR3 sequences, around 32% of them singletons. This sample's time point: persistent/refractory GD, antithyroid drugs over 5 years with positive TRAb. PBMC RNA was the source of the TCR library. American Thyroid Association guidelines defined Graves' disease diagnosis. A blood draw put about 9.9 milliliters of peripheral blood into EDTA tubes. The J gene is TRBJ1-4, the V gene TRBV7-9, with D unclear. The source was peripheral blood mononuclear cells (PBMCs), collected when the disease was refractory, from a patient treated with antithyroid drugs. This receptor was identified in a female donor with Graves disease. The CDR3: CASSLDLENEKLFF. The DNA for the CDR3 is TGTGCCAGCAGCTTGGACCTCGAGAATGAAAAACTGTTTTTT.